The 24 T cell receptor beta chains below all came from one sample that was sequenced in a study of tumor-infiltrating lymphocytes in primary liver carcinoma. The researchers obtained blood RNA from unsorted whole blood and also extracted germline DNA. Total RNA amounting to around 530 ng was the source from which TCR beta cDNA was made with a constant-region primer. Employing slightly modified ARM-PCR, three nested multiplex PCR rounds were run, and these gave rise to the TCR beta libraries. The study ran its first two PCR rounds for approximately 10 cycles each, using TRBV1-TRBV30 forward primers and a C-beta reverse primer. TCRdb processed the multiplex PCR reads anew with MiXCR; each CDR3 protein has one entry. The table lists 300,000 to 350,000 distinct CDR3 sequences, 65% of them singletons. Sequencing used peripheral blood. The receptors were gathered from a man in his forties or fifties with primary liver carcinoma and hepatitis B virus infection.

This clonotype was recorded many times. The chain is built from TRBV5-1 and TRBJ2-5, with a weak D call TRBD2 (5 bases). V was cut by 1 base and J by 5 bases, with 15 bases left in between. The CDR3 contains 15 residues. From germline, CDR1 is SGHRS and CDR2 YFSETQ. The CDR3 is CASSLSPSMSETQYF. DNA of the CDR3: TGCGCCAGCAGCTTGTCTCCTAGCATGTCGGAGACCCAGTACTTC.

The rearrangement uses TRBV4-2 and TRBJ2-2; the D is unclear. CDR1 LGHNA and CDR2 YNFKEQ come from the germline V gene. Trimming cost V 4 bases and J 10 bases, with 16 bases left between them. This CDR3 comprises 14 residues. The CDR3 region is CASSPALTAVELFF. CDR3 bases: TGTGCCAGCAGCCCAGCTCTGACCGCCGTGGAGCTGTTTTTT.

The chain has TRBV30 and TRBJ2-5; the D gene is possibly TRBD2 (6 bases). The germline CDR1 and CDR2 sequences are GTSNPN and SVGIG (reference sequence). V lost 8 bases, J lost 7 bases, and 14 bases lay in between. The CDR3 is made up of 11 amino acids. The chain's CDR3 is CAGSSEGTQYF. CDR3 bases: TGTGCCGGGTCCTCGGAGGGGACCCAGTACTTC.

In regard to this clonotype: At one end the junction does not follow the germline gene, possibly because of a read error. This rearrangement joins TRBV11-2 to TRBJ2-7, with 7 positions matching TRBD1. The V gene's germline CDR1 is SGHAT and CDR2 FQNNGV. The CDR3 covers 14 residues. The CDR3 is CASSNLGQRCEQYF. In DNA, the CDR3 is TGTGCCAGCAGCAACTTGGGACAGCGGTGCGAGCAATACTTC.

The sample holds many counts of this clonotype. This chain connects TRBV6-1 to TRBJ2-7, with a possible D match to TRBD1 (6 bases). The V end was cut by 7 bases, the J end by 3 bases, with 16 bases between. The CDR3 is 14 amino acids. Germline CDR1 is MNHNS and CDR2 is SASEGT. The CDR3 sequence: CASIELGRGYEQYF. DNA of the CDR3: TGTGCCAGCATCGAACTGGGCAGGGGCTACGAGCAGTACTTC.

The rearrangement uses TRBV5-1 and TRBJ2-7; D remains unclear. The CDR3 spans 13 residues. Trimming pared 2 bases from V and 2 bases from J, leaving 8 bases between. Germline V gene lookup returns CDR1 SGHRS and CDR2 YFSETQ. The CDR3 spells CASSFSETYEQYF. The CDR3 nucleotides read TGCGCCAGCAGCTTTTCAGAAACCTACGAGCAGTACTTC.

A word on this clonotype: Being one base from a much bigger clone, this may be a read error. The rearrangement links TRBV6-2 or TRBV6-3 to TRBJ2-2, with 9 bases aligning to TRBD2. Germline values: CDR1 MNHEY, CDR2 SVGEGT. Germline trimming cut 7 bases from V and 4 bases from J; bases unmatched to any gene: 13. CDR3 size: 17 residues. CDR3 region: CASMDSGSPVITGELFF. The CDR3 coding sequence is TGTGCCAGCATGGATAGCGGGAGCCCAGTAATCACCGGGGAGCTGTTTTTT.

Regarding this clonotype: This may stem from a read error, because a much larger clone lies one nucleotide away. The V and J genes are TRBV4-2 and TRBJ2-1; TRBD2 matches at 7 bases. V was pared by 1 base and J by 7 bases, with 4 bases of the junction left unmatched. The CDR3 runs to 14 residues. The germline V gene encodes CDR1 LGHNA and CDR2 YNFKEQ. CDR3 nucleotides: TGTGCCAGCAGCCAAGCACTAGCGCGAAATGAGCAGTTCTTC. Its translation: CASSQALARNEQFF.

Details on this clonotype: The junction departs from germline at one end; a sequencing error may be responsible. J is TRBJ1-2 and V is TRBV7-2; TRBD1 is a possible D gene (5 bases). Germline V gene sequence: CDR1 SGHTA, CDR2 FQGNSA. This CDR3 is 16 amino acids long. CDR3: CASSLDNRGAYYGYTF. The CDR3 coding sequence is TGTGCTAGCAGCTTAGATAACCGGGGCGCTTACTATGGCTACACCTTC.

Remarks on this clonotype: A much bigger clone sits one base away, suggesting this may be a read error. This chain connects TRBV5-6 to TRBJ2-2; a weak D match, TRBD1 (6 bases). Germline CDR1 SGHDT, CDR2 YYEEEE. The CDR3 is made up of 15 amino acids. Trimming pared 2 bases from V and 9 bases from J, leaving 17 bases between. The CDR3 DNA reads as TGTGCCAGCAGCTTTCTGGTACAGGGAATAAGGGAGCTGTTTTTT. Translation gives CASSFLVQGIRELFF.

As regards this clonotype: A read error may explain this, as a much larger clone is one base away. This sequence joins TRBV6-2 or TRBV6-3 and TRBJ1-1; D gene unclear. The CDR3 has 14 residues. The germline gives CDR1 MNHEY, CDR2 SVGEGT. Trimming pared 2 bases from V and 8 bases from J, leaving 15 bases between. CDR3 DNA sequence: TGTGCCAGCAGTTACGCCAACCCGTTTGCCGAAGCTTTCTTT. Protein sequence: CASSYANPFAEAFF.

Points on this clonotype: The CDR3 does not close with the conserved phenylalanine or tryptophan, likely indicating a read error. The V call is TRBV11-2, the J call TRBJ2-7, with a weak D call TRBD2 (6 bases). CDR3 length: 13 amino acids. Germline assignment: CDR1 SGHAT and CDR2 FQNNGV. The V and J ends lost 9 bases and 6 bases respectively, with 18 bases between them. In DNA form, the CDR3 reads TGTGCCAGTAGATTCGGAGGGGCTAGCGAGCAGTACCTC. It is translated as CASRFGGASEQYL.

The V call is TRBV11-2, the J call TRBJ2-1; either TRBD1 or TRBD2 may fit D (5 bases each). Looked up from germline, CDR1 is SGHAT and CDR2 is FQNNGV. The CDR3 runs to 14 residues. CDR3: CAGSLELGRNEQFF. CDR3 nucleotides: TGTGCAGGCAGCTTAGAGCTGGGACGGAATGAGCAGTTCTTC.

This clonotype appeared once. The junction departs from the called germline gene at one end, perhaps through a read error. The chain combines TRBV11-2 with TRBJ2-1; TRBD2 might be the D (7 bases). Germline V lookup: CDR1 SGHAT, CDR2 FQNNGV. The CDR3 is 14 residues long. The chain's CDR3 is CASSLGGPIDEQFF. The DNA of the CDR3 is TGTGCCAGCAGCCTCGGGGGGCCAATTGATGAACAGTTCTTC.

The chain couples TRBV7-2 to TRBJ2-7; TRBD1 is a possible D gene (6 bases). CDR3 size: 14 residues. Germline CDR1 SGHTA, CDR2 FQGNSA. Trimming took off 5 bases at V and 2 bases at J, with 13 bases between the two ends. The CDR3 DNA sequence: TGTGCCAGCAGCCCCGTGACAGGTCCCTACGAGCAGTACTTC. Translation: CASSPVTGPYEQYF.

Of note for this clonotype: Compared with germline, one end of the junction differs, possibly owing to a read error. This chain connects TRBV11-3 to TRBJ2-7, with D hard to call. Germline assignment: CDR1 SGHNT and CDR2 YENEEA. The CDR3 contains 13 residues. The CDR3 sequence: CARSLDNLGEQYF. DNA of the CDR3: TGTGCCAGAAGCTTAGATAACCTAGGCGAGCAGTACTTC.

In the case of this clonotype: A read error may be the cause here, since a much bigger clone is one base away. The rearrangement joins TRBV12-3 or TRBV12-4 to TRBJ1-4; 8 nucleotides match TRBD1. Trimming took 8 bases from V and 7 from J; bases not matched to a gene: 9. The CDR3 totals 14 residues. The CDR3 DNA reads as TGTGCCAGCGTCGGGAGGGGACAGGCTGAAAAACTGTTTTTT. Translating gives CASVGRGQAEKLFF.

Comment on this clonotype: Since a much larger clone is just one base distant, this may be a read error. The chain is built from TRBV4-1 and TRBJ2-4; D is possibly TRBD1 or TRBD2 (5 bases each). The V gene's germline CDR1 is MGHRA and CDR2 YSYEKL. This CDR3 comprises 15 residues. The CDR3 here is CASSPDGGAKNTQYF. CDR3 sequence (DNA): TGCGCCAGCAGCCCAGATGGGGGAGCCAAAAACACTCAGTACTTC.

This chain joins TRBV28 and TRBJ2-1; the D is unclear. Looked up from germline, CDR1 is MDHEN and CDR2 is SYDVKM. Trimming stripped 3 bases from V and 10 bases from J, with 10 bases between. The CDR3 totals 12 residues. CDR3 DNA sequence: TGTGCCAGCAGTTTTTCCGATGAGGAGCAGTTCTTC. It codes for CASSFSDEEQFF. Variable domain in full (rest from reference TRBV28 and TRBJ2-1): DVKVTQSSRYLVKRTGEKVFLECVQDMDHENMFWYRQDPGLGLRLIYFSYDVKMKEKGDIPEGYSVSREKKERFSLILESASTNQTSMYLCASSFSDEEQFFGPGTRLTVL.

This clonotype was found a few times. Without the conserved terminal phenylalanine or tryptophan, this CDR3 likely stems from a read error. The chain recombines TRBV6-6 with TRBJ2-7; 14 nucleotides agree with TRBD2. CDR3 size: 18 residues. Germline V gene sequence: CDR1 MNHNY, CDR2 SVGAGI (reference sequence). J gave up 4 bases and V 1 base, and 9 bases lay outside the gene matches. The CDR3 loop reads CASSYLGLAGDYLYEQYL. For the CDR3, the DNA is TGTGCCAGCAGTTACTTGGGACTAGCGGGAGATTACTTATACGAGCAGTACCTC.

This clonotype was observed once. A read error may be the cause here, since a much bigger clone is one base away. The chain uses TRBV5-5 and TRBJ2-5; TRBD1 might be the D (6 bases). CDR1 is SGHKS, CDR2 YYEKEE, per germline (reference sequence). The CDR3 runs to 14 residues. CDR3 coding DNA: TGTGCCGGCAGCTTGGCCGTGGGGGCAGAGACCCAGTACTTC. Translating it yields CAGSLAVGAETQYF.

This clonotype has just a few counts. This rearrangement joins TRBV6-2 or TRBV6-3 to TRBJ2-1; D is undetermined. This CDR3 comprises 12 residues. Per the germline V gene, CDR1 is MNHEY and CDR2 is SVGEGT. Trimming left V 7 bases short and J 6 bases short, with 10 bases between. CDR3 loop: CASTQFPNEQFF. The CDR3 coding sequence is TGTGCCAGCACCCAGTTCCCCAATGAGCAGTTCTTC.

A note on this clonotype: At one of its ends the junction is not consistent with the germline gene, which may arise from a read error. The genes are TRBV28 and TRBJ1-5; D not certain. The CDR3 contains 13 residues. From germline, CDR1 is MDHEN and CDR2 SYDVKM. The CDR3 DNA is TGCGCCAGCACCATACCGGGCAATCAGCCCCAGCATTTT. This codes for CASTIPGNQPQHF.

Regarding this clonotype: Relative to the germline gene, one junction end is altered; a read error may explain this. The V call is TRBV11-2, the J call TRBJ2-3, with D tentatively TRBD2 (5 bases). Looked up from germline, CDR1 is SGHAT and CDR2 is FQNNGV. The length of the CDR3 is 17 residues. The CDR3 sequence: CASSLEASQYSIDTQYF. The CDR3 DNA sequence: TGTGCCAGCAGCTTAGAGGCTAGCCAATATAGCATAGATACGCAGTATTTT. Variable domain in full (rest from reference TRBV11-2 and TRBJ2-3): EAGVAQSPRYKIIEKRQSVAFWCNPISGHATLYWYQQILGQGPKLLIQFQNNGVVDDSQLPKDRFSAERLKGVDSTLKIQPAKLEDSAVYLCASSLEASQYSIDTQYFGPGTRLTVL.